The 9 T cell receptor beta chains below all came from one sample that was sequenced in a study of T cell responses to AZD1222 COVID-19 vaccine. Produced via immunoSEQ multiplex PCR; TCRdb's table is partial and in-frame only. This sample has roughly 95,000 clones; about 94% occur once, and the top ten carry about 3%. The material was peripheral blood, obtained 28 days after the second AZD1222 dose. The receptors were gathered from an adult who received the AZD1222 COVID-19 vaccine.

This CDR3 is CASSSNRLAGGPGELFF. CDR3 bases: TGTGCCAGCAGCTCTAACAGACTAGCGGGGGGGCCCGGGGAGCTGTTTTTT. The J gene is TRBJ2-2, the V gene TRBV11-3; 14 nucleotides agree with TRBD2. This CDR3 contains 17 residues. V was pared by 4 bases and J by 6 bases, with 7 bases of the junction left unmatched. The germline V gene encodes CDR1 SGHNT and CDR2 YENEEA.

Here the CDR3 DNA reads TGTGCCTGGAGTGTACTCATCCAGGGCGACATGAACACTGAAGCTTTCTTT. This encodes CAWSVLIQGDMNTEAFF. The V call is TRBV30, the J call TRBJ1-1; D possibly corresponds to TRBD1 (5 bases). This CDR3 has 17 residues. V lost 0 bases, J lost 0 bases, and 17 bases lay in between. Germline V gene sequence: CDR1 GTSNPN, CDR2 SVGIG (reference sequence). The variable domain in full, completed from reference TRBV30 and TRBJ1-1, reads SQTIHQWPATLVQPVGSPLSLECTVEGTSNPNLYWYRQAAGRGLQLLFYSVGIGQISSEVPQNLSASRPQDRQFILSSKKLLLSDSGFYLCAWSVLIQGDMNTEAFFGQGTRLTVV.

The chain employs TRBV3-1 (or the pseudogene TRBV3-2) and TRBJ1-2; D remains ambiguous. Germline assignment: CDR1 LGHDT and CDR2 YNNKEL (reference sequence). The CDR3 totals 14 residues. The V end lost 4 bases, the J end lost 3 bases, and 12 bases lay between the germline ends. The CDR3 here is CASSRLGEDYGYTF. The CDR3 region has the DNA TGTGCCAGCAGCCGTCTCGGTGAGGACTATGGCTACACCTTC.

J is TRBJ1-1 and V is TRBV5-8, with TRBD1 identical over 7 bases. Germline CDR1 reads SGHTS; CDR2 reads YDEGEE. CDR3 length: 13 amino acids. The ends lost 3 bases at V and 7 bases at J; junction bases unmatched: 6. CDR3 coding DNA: TGTGCCAGCAGCTGGAGGGGACAGCGTGAAGCTTTCTTT. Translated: CASSWRGQREAFF. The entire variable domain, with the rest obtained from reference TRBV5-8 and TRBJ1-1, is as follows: EAGVTQSPTHLIKTRGQQATLRCSPISGHTSVYWYQQALGLGLQFLLWYDEGEERNRGNFPPRFSGRQFPNYSSELNVNALELEDSALYLCASSWRGQREAFFGQGTRLTVV.

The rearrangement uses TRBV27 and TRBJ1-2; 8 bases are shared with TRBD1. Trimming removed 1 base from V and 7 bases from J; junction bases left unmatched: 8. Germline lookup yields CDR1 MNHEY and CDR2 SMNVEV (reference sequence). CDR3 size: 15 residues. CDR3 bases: TGTGCCAGCAGTTTATGGACAGGGTCTACCGGTGGCTACACCTTC. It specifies CASSLWTGSTGGYTF.

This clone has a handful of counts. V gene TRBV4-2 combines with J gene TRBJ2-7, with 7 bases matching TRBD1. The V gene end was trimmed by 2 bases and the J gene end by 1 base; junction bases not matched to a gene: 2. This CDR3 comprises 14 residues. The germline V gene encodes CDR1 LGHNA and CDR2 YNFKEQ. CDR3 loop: CASSQQQGSYEQYF. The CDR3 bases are TGTGCCAGCAGCCAACAACAGGGGTCCTACGAGCAGTACTTC.

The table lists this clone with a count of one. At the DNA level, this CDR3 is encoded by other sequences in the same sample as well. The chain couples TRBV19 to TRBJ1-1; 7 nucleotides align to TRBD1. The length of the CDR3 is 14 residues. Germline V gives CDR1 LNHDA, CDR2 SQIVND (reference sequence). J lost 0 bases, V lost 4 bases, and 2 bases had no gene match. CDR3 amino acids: CASSRQGLNTEAFF. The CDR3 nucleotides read TGTGCCAGTAGTAGACAGGGCTTGAACACTGAAGCTTTCTTT.

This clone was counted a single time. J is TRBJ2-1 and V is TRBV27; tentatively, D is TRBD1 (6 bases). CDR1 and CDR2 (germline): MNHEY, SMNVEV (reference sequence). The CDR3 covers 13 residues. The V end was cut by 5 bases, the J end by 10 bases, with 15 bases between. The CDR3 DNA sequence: TGTGCCAGCAGTCACCAGGGGCTTGGGGAGCAGTTCTTC. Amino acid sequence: CASSHQGLGEQFF.

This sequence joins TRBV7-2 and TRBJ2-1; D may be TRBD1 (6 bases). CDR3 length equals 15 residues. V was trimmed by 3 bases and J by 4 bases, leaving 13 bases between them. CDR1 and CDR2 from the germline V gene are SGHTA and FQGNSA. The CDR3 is CASSFLGQIYNEQFF. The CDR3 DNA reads TGTGCCAGCAGCTTTCTGGGACAAATTTACAATGAGCAGTTCTTC.